This entry describes one TCR beta chain. The antigen is not known. This specimen comes from a study of T-cell memory formation after mild COVID-19. General study findings and limits: Among clones contracting day 15 to 85, CD4/CD8 was balanced, whereas later expanders leaned CD4+.

In TCRdb, the 5' RACE reads were re-called with MiXCR into one record per CDR3 protein. The sample carries hundreds of thousands of distinct CDR3 sequences, 15% recorded once. Trimming pared 4 bases from V and 2 bases from J, leaving 9 bases between. The germline V gene encodes CDR1 SGHTA and CDR2 FQGNSA. The CDR3 has 14 residues. The origin of this receptor is an adult woman who had mild COVID-19 (a few samples of this study predate the infection). Cell type and time point are not known. Sequencing used PBMCs or a T cell subset sorted from them (not recorded which). V is TRBV7-2 and J is TRBJ1-3, with a weak D call TRBD1 (6 bases). The CDR3: CASSSQGAGNTIYF. The CDR3 region has the DNA TGTGCCAGCAGCTCACAGGGAGCTGGAAACACCATATATTTT.